These 16 T cell receptor beta chains originate from one sample sequenced in a study of cytomegalovirus exposure and HLA in healthy donors (dated by TCRdb to 2017 to 2019). Libraries were built with the immunoSEQ multiplex PCR assay. A mixture of 60 forward primers for TCR Vbeta segments and 13 reverse primers for TCR Jbeta segments was used in the multiplex PCR. Sourced from immuneACCESS, this table was stored by TCRdb with only in-frame sequences that have V and J called. A share of the clones is absent; for the studies checked, an unresolved V gene accounts for under half, and the remainder has no known explanation. Counted in this sample were 80,000 to 95,000 clones; roughly 81% of them appeared once. Jointly, the top ten make up around 5.2% of the sample. Material for sequencing was PBMCs. Receptors were obtained from a woman younger than 35 in good health and CMV-seropositive.

This rearrangement joins TRBV15 to TRBJ2-4, with 8 nucleotides matching TRBD1. The CDR3 spans 15 residues. The trim removed 0 bases at V and 8 bases at J, leaving 6 bases unmatched. Per germline, CDR1 LNHNV and CDR2 YYDKDF (reference sequence). The CDR3 nucleotides read TGTGCCACCAGCAGAGATCAGGGGGCGCAGGACATTCAGTACTTC. It is translated as CATSRDQGAQDIQYF.

The CDR3 sequence is CASSFPDYGYTF. The CDR3 DNA reads TGTGCCAGCAGCTTTCCAGACTATGGCTACACCTTC. This rearrangement joins TRBV5-4 to TRBJ1-2; no clear D gene. The germline CDR1 and CDR2 sequences are SGHNT and YYREEE (reference sequence). The V and J ends lost 2 bases and 3 bases respectively, with 5 bases between them. CDR3 length: 12 residues.

This clone was detected only a few times. This sequence joins TRBV6-1 and TRBJ1-1; tentatively, D is TRBD1 (6 bases). CDR1 and CDR2 (germline): MNHNS, SASEGT. Deletions cut 6 bases from V and 3 bases from J, with 14 bases between. CDR3 length equals 14 residues. CDR3 in DNA: TGTGCCAGCAGCCTAGGGGGGGGTTACACTGAAGCTTTCTTT. This encodes CASSLGGGYTEAFF.

This clone occurred a few times. V gene TRBV5-1 combines with J gene TRBJ1-1, with a tentative D call TRBD1 (5 bases). This CDR3 has 16 amino acids. Per germline, CDR1 SGHRS and CDR2 YFSETQ. Trimming removed 0 bases from V and 1 base from J, with 13 bases in between. The CDR3 loop is CASSLVGGRWNTEAFF. CDR3 in DNA: TGCGCCAGCAGCTTGGTGGGGGGGAGGTGGAACACTGAAGCTTTCTTT.

This chain links TRBV28 with TRBJ2-7; D remains unclear. V lost 5 bases to trimming and J lost 6 bases, with 8 bases between them. The CDR3 runs 11 residues. The germline V gene encodes CDR1 MDHEN and CDR2 SYDVKM. As DNA, the CDR3 is TGTGCCAGCAGTCCCAGTCTCGAGCAGTACTTC. It is translated as CASSPSLEQYF. Together with reference TRBV28 and TRBJ2-7, the CDR3 gives the full variable domain: DVKVTQSSRYLVKRTGEKVFLECVQDMDHENMFWYRQDPGLGLRLIYFSYDVKMKEKGDIPEGYSVSREKKERFSLILESASTNQTSMYLCASSPSLEQYFGPGTRLTVT.

The chain carries TRBV6-5 and TRBJ2-1; 8 nucleotides align to TRBD1. This CDR3 has 14 residues. With V trimmed by 5 bases and J by 9 bases, 9 bases remained unmatched. Germline CDR1 and CDR2: MNHEY and SVGAGI. CDR3 sequence: CASSKPGTGIEQFF. The CDR3 bases are TGTGCCAGCAGTAAACCCGGGACAGGCATTGAGCAGTTCTTC.

The chain employs TRBV7-9 and TRBJ2-7; 8 nucleotides align to TRBD1. V was pared by 5 bases and J by 5 bases, with 11 bases of the junction left unmatched. Germline V CDR1 and CDR2: SEHNR, FQNEAQ (reference sequence). The CDR3 runs to 15 residues. The CDR3: CASSQTGGSLHEQYF. CDR3 sequence (DNA): TGTGCCAGCAGCCAAACAGGGGGGAGTCTCCACGAGCAGTACTTC. The entire variable domain, with the rest obtained from reference TRBV7-9 and TRBJ2-7, is as follows: DTGVSQNPRHKITKRGQNVTFRCDPISEHNRLYWYRQTLGQGPEFLTYFQNEAQLEKSRLLSDRFSAERPKGSFSTLEIQRTEQGDSAMYLCASSQTGGSLHEQYFGPGTRLTVT.

This rearrangement joins TRBV5-4 to TRBJ1-1, with TRBD1 matching 10 bases. V dropped 4 bases and J dropped 0; count of bases not matched to a gene: 6. The CDR3 is 16 residues long. Germline V gives CDR1 SGHNT, CDR2 YYREEE (reference sequence). Written as DNA, the CDR3 is TGTGCCAGCAGCCGGGACAGGGGAAACATGAACACTGAAGCTTTCTTT. The encoded protein is CASSRDRGNMNTEAFF.

To note about this clone: Compared with germline, one end of the junction differs, possibly owing to a read error. The chain is built from TRBV20-1 and TRBJ1-1; no firm D call. The germline V gene encodes CDR1 DFQATT and CDR2 SNEGSKA (reference sequence). The CDR3 is 11 amino acids. The CDR3 DNA sequence: TGCAGTCTAAGGGAGAACCCTGAAGCTTTCTTT. This encodes CSLRENPEAFF.

V usage is TRBV2 and J usage is TRBJ1-1, with a tentative D call TRBD1 (5 bases). Germline loops: CDR1 SNHLY, CDR2 FYNNEI. This CDR3 has 13 amino acids. Trimming cost V 6 bases and J 6 bases, with 14 bases left between them. As DNA, the CDR3 is TGTGCCAGCAGGAACCAGGGTCCCCCTGAAGCTTTCTTT. Protein sequence: CASRNQGPPEAFF. Together with reference TRBV2 and TRBJ1-1, the CDR3 gives the full variable domain: EPEVTQTPSHQVTQMGQEVILRCVPISNHLYFYWYRQILGQKVEFLVSFYNNEISEKSEIFDDQFSVERPDGSNFTLKIRSTKLEDSAMYFCASRNQGPPEAFFGQGTRLTVV.

The CDR3 loop reads CSVAPGTGGPGQETQYF. DNA for the CDR3: TGCAGCGTGGCGCCCGGGACAGGGGGTCCGGGGCAAGAGACCCAGTACTTC. The chain uses TRBV29-1 and TRBJ2-5, with 11 bases lining up with TRBD1. The CDR3 is 17 residues long. The germline CDR1 and CDR2 sequences are SQVTM and ANQGSEA. With 6 bases clipped from V and 2 bases from J, the junction kept 14 bases outside the gene matches.

The rearrangement links TRBV19 to TRBJ2-1; a possible D gene is TRBD2 (5 bases). Germline V lookup: CDR1 LNHDA, CDR2 SQIVND (reference sequence). Deletions cut 3 bases from V and 4 bases from J, with 13 bases between. This CDR3 is 15 amino acids long. CDR3 bases: TGTGCCAGTAGTATTCTGTCTAGCCATTACAATGAGCAGTTCTTC. Its translation is CASSILSSHYNEQFF.

This chain joins TRBV30 and TRBJ2-3; D gene unclear. This CDR3 is 12 amino acids long. Germline CDR1 reads GTSNPN; CDR2 reads SVGIG (reference sequence). Trimming removed 8 bases from V and 1 base from J, with 10 bases in between. CDR3 protein: CARAWGTDTQYF. The CDR3 nucleotides read TGTGCCAGAGCGTGGGGCACAGATACGCAGTATTTT.

The sample holds many counts of this clone. The chain is built from TRBV7-9 and TRBJ1-1; D remains unclear. CDR3 size: 12 residues. The V end lost 5 bases, the J end lost 6 bases, and 10 bases lay between the germline ends. CDR1 SEHNR and CDR2 FQNEAQ come from the germline V gene (reference sequence). CDR3: CASSDVEAEAFF. The CDR3 nucleotides are TGTGCCAGCAGCGACGTGGAGGCTGAAGCTTTCTTT.

The CDR3 sequence: CAWSEDSRNQPQHF. CDR3 in DNA: TGTGCCTGGAGTGAGGACAGTAGAAATCAGCCCCAGCATTTT. V and J are TRBV30 and TRBJ1-5; D possibly corresponds to TRBD1 (6 bases). CDR1 and CDR2 from the germline V gene are GTSNPN and SVGIG (reference sequence). Trimming stripped 1 base from V and 4 bases from J, with 11 bases between. The CDR3 contains 14 residues.

The chain combines TRBV2 with TRBJ2-5; 8 bases are a match to TRBD1. This CDR3 has 13 amino acids. From germline, CDR1 is SNHLY and CDR2 FYNNEI. Losses at the gene ends were 7 bases for V and 3 bases for J; bases not matched to a gene: 4. DNA of the CDR3: TGTGCCAGCACCCAGGACAGGGAAGAGACCCAGTACTTC. This translates into CASTQDREETQYF.